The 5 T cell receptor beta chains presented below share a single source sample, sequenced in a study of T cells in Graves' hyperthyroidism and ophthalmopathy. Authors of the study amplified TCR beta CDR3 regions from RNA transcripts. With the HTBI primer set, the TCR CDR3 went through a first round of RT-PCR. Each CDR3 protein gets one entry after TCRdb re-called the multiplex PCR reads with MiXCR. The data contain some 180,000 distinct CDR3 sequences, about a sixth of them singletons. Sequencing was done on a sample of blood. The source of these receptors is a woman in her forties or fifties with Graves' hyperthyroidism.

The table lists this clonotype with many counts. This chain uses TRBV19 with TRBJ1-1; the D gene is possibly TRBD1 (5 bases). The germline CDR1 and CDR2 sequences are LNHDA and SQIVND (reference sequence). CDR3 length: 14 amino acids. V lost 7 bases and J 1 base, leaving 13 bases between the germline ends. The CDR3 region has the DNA TGTGCCAGTACCCCATCGACAGCGAACACTGAAGCTTTCTTT. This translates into CASTPSTANTEAFF.

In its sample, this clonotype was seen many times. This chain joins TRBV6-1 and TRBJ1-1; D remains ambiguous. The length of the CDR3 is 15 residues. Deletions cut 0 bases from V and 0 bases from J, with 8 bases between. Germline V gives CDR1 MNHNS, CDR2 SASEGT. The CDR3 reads CASSEAPGLNTEAFF. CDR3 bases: TGTGCCAGCAGTGAAGCGCCGGGGTTGAACACTGAAGCTTTCTTT.

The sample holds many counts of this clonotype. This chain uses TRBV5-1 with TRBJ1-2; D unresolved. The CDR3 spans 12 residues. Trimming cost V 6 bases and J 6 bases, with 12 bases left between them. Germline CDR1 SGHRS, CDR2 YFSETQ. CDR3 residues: CASTTGVNGYTF. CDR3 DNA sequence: TGCGCCAGCACTACCGGGGTGAATGGCTACACCTTC.

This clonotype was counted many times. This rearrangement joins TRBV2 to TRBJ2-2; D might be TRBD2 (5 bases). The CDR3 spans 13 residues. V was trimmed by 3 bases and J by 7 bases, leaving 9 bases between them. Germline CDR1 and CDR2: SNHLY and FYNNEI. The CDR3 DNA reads TGTGCCAGCAGTGAGCTGGGAGACGGGGAGCTGTTTTTT. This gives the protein CASSELGDGELFF.

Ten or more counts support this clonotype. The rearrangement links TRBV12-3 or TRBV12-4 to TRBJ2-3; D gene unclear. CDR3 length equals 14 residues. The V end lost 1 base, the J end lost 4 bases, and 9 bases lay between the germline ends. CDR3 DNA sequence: TGTGCCAGCAGTTTAGGAGCACACTCAGATACGCAGTATTTT. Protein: CASSLGAHSDTQYF.